The clone carrying this TCR beta chain was found many times. CDR1 and CDR2 (germline): DFQATT, SNEGSKA (reference sequence). This CDR3 contains 13 residues. V was cut by 1 base and J by 5 bases, with 10 bases left in between. The time point here: longitudinal time-point 2. The data were obtained in a study of neurological immune-mediated disorders. In TCRdb, the 5' RACE reads were re-called with MiXCR into one record per CDR3 protein. Here the sample spans about 80,000 distinct CDR3 sequences, 5% to 6.5% being singletons. The chain couples TRBV20-1 to TRBJ2-3, with a possible D match to TRBD2 (5 bases). The origin of this receptor is a woman aged 55 to 70 with multiple sclerosis. Sequenced: PBMCs. CDR3 DNA: TGCAGTGCTAGAGCGGAGGTGGGAGATACGCAGTATTTT. It is translated as CSARAEVGDTQYF.